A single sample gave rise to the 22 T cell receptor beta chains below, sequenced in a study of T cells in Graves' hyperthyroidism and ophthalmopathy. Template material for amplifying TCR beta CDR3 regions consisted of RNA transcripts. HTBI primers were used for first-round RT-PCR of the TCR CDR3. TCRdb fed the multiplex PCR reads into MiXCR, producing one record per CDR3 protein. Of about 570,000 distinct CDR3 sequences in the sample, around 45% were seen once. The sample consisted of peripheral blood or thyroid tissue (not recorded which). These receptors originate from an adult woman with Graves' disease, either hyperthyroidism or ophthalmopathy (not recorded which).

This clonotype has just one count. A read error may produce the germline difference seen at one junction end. Here the CDR3 reads CASSIQQGTRLAF. The DNA of the CDR3 is TGTGCCAGTAGTATACAACAGGGGACCCGTCTGGCTTTC. The chain couples TRBV19 to TRBJ2-6; 7 bases are shared with TRBD1. Germline V gene lookup returns CDR1 LNHDA and CDR2 SQIVND (reference sequence). CDR3 length: 13 residues.

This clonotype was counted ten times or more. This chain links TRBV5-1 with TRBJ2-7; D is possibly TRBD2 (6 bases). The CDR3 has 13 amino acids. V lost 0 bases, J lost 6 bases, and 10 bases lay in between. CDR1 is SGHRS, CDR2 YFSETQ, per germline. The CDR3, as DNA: TGCGCCAGCAGCTTGGACGTAGCGGTCGAGCAGTACTTC. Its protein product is CASSLDVAVEQYF.

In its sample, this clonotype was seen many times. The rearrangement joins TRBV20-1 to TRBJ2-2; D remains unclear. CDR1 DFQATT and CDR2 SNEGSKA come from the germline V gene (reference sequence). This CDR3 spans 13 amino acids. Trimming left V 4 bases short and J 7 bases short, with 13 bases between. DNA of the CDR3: TGCAGTGCTACAAGGACGGTTGGCGGGGAGCTGTTTTTT. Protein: CSATRTVGGELFF.

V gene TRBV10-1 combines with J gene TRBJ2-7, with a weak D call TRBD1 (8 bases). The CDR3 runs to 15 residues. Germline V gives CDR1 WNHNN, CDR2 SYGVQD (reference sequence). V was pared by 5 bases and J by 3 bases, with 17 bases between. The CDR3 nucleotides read TGCGCCAGCAGTCGAGCGGGACAGGTTGACTACGAGCAGTACTTC. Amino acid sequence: CASSRAGQVDYEQYF.

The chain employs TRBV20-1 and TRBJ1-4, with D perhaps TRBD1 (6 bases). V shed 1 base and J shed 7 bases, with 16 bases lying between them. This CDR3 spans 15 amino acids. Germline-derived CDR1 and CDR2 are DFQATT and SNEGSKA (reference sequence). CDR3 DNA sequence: TGCAGTGCTAGAGTCCCTCGGGGGACAACTGAAAAACTGTTTTTT. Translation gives CSARVPRGTTEKLFF.

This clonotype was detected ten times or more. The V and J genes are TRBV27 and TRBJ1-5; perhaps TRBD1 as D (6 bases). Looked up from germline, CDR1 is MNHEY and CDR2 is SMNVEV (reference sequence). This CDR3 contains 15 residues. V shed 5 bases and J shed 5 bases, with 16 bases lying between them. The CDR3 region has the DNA TGTGCCAGCAGTCCGGGTTCAACAGGGCATCAGCCCCAGCATTTT. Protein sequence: CASSPGSTGHQPQHF.

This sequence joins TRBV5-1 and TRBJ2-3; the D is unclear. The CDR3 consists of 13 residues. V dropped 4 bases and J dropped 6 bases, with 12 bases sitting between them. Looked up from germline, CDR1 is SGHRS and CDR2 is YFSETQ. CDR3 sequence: CASSPDSWDTQYF. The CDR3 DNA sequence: TGCGCCAGCAGCCCCGATTCCTGGGATACGCAGTATTTT.

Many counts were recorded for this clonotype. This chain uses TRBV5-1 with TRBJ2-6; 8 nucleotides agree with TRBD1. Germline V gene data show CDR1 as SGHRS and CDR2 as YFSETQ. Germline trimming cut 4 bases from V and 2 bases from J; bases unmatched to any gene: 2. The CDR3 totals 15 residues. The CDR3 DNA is TGCGCCAGCAGCCTGACAGGGGCTGGGGCCAACGTCCTGACTTTC. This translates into CASSLTGAGANVLTF.

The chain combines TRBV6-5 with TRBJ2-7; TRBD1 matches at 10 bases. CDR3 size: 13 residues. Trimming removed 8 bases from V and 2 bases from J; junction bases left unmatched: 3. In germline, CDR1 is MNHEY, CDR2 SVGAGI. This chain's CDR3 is CASAGTGAYEQYF. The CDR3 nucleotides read TGTGCCAGCGCCGGGACAGGGGCCTACGAGCAGTACTTC.

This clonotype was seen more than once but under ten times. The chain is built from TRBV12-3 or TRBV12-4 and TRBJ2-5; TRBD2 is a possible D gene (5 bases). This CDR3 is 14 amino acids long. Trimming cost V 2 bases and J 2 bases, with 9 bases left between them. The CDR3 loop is CASSLKRRQETQYF. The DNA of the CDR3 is TGTGCCAGCAGTTTAAAGCGGCGGCAAGAGACCCAGTACTTC.

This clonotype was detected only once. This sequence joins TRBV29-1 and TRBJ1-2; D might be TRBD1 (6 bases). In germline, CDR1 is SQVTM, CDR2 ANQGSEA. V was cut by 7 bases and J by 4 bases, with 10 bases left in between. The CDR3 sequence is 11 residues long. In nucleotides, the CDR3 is TGCAGCGCGCGGGACACCTATGGCTACACCTTC. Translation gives CSARDTYGYTF.

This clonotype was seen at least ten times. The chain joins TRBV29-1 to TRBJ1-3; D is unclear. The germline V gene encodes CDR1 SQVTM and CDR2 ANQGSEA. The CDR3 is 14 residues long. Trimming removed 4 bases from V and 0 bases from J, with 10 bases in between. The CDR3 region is CSVVPLTSGNTIYF. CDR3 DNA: TGCAGCGTTGTCCCTTTAACCTCTGGAAACACCATATATTTT.

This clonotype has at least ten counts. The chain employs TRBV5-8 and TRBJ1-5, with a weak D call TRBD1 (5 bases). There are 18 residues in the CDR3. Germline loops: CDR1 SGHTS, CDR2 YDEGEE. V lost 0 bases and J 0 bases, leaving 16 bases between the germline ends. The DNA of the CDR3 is TGTGCCAGCAGCTTGGGTGGTTTGGGGCCAGATAGCAATCAGCCCCAGCATTTT. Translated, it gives CASSLGGLGPDSNQPQHF.

CDR3 bases: TGTGCCAGCAGCGAGGGGGTAGCCCTCCACTTT. Its protein product is CASSEGVALHF. The chain employs TRBV7-2 and TRBJ1-6; D may be TRBD1 (6 bases). From germline, CDR1 is SGHTA and CDR2 FQGNSA. V shed 5 bases and J shed 14 bases, with 10 bases lying between them. The CDR3 totals 11 residues.

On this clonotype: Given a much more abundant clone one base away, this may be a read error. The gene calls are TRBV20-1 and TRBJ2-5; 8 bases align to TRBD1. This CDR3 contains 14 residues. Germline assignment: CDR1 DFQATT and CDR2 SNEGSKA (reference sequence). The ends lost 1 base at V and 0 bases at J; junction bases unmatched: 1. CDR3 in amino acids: CSARAGGDQETQYF. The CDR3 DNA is TGCAGTGCTAGAGCAGGGGGCGACCAAGAGACCCAGTACTTC.

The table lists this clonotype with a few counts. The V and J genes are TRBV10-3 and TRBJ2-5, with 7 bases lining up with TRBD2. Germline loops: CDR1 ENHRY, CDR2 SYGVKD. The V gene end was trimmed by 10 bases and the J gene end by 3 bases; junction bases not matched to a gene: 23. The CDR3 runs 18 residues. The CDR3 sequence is CASSPGFSGGGTKETQYF. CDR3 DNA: TGTGCCAGCTCACCCGGGTTCAGCGGCGGGGGAACGAAAGAGACCCAGTACTTC.

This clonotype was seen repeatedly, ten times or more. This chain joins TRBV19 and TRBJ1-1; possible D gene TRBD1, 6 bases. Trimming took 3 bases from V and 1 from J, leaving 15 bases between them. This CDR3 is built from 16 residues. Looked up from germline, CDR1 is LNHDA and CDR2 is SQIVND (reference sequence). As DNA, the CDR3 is TGTGCCAGTAGTATTATGGGGGGCCGTTCGAACACTGAAGCTTTCTTT. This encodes CASSIMGGRSNTEAFF.

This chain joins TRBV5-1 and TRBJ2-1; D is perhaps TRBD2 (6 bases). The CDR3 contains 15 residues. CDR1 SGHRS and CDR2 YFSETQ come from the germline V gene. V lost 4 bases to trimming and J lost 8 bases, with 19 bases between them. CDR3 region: CASSTETSRRHEQFF. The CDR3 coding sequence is TGCGCCAGCAGCACAGAGACTAGTAGGCGTCATGAGCAGTTCTTC. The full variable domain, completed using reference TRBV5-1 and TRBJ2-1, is KAGVTQTPRYLIKTRGQQVTLSCSPISGHRSVSWYQQTPGQGLQFLFEYFSETQRNKGNFPGRFSGRQFSNSRSEMNVSTLELGDSALYLCASSTETSRRHEQFFGPGTRLTVL.

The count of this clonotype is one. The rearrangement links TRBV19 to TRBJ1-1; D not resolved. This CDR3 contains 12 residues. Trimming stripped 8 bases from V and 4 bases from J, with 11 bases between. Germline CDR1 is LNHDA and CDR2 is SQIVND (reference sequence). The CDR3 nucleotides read TGTGCCAGTTCCGCTGGGATCACTGAAGCTTTCTTT. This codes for CASSAGITEAFF. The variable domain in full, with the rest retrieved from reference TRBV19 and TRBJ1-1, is DGGITQSPKYLFRKEGQNVTLSCEQNLNHDAMYWYRQDPGQGLRLIYYSQIVNDFQKGDIAEGYSVSREKKESFPLTVTSAQKNPTAFYLCASSAGITEAFFGQGTRLTVV.

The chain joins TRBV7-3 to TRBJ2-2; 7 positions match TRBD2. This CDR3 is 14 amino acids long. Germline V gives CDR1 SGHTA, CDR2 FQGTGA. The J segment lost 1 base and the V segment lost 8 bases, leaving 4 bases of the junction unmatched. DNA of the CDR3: TGTGCCAGCTCGGGAGGAGGGAACACCGGGGAGCTGTTTTTT. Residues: CASSGGGNTGELFF.

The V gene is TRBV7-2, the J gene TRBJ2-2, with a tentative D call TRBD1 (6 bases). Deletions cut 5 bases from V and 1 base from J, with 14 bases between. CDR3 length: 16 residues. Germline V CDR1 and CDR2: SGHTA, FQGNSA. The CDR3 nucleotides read TGTGCCAGCAGCCTCATGGGACATAAGAACACCGGGGAGCTGTTTTTT. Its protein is CASSLMGHKNTGELFF.

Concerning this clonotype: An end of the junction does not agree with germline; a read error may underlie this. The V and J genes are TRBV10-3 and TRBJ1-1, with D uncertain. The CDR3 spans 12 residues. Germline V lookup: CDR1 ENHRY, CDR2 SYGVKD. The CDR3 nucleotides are TGTGCCATCAGTTTCGGTAACACTGAAGCCTTCTTT. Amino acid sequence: CAISFGNTEAFF.